This T cell receptor beta chain is drawn from a study of cytomegalovirus exposure and HLA in healthy donors. Notes on the study in general: Some public TCRs appeared in many individuals, while most sequences were rare.

Trimming stripped 5 bases from V and 1 base from J, with 9 bases between. CDR1 and CDR2 (germline): MNHEY, SMNVEV (reference sequence). The CDR3 runs 14 residues. Unrecorded immune exposures were likely, despite nominal health at sampling. Remarks on this clone: Antigen: not known.

In the PCR, 60 Vbeta and 13 Jbeta primers were used. Data came from immunoSEQ multiplex PCR; TCRdb stores just in-frame clones and leaves some out. In the table there are about 98,000 clones, roughly 76% of which are singletons. The TCR comes from a female donor in good health and CMV-seronegative. This chain uses TRBV27 with TRBJ1-5; D is unclear. Sequenced material: PBMCs. The DNA for the CDR3 is TGTGCCAGCAGTCCCCCCCAAAGCAATCAGCCCCAGCATTTT. Translated: CASSPPQSNQPQHF.